This is a list of T cell receptor beta chains from one sample in a study of response to subunit inactivated influenza vaccine. TCRdb reanalysed the RT-PCR reads using MiXCR and keeps one entry per CDR3 protein. The sample shows about 300,000 distinct CDR3 sequences, about 20% of them seen only once. The specimen was PBMCs from blood, collected 21 months after vaccination. These receptors all stem from a man in his fifties or sixties who received an inactivated influenza vaccine. The CDR3 runs from the conserved cysteine through the conserved F or W. The D gene is left open where the match is weak.

NA	TRBJ1-2	TRBV5-1	CASSLSGEGYTF
TRBD1	TRBJ2-2	TRBV28	CASSGPGTGVGTGELFF
TRBD2	TRBJ2-3	TRBV5-4	CASSLRLAGGADTQYF
NA	TRBJ1-5	TRBV6-5	CASSFLRGPGEPQHF
NA	TRBJ1-1	TRBV11-1	CASSIAQGLGTEAFF
NA	TRBJ2-2	TRBV6-5	CASSYLLGTGELFF
NA	TRBJ1-5	TRBV30	CAWSPRDGAYFSNQPQHF
NA	TRBJ1-2	TRBV4-3	CASSQPGVGYTF
NA	TRBJ2-7	TRBV11-2	CASTLSGPTYEQYF
NA	TRBJ1-3	TRBV19	CASRQSGTAGNTIYF
TRBD1	TRBJ2-1	TRBV11-2	CASSRERLGTVTLF
NA	TRBJ2-1	TRBV28	CASSGGERGAPINSYNEQFF
NA	TRBJ1-1	TRBV5-1	CASSRTGIENTEAFF
TRBD1	TRBJ2-2	TRBV7-9	CASSSQGRKTGELFF
NA	TRBJ2-1	TRBV24-1	CATSDSARKRSYNEQFF
NA	TRBJ1-4	TRBV20-1	CSASRTANNEKLFF
NA	TRBJ1-2	TRBV29-1	CSVRRGAYGYTF
NA	TRBJ2-1	TRBV11-2	CASSLQGDYNEQFF
NA	TRBJ1-1	TRBV19	CASKPVRQNTEAFF
NA	TRBJ1-5	TRBV20-1	CSARDWNQPQHF
NA	TRBJ1-4	TRBV28	CASSSEGRLYEKLFF
TRBD1	TRBJ2-1	TRBV3-1	CASSQDGDRGAYNEQFF
NA	TRBJ2-1	TRBV12-3/TRBV12-4	CASSLSQRQFF
TRBD2	TRBJ2-7	TRBV27	CASTDQTSGSHEQYF
TRBD2	TRBJ2-3	TRBV20-1	CSAGWGGADTQYF
NA	TRBJ1-5	TRBV12-3/TRBV12-4	CASSFDGKGQPQHF
NA	TRBJ2-3	TRBV2	CASSTRRYTDTQYF
NA	TRBJ2-1	TRBV12-3/TRBV12-4	CASSLGARNSIYNEQFF
NA	TRBJ2-7	TRBV5-1	CASSLVLRAYEQYF
TRBD1	TRBJ1-2	TRBV4-1	CASSQETGGYGYTF
TRBD1	TRBJ1-2	TRBV20-1	CSARDRGPGYTF
NA	TRBJ1-5	TRBV20-1	CSAYRSSDSNQPQHF
NA	TRBJ2-1	TRBV7-9	CASSLAYGTINEQFF
TRBD1	TRBJ2-7	TRBV5-1	CASSPNPGTGFYEQYF
NA	TRBJ2-4	TRBV4-3	CASSPDGLAKNIQYF
NA	TRBJ1-1	TRBV12-3/TRBV12-4	CASSPGRNTEAFF
NA	TRBJ2-3	TRBV20-1	CSAIGSITRPDTQYF
NA	TRBJ2-5	TRBV18	CASSPVARGSTQYF
NA	TRBJ1-3	TRBV14	CASSQDRSIAGNTIYF
NA	TRBJ1-2	TRBV5-1	CASSLAGGTNGYTF
NA	TRBJ1-6	TRBV4-3	CASSQRQWMDSPLHF
NA	TRBJ1-1	TRBV7-2	CASSPDPLTEAFF
NA	TRBJ2-1	TRBV6-2/TRBV6-3	CASSLRRRMVVGRIYNEQFF
TRBD2	TRBJ2-1	TRBV20-1	CSARGGRYNEQFF
NA	TRBJ1-1	TRBV12-3/TRBV12-4	CASSAGHSNTEAFF
NA	TRBJ1-1	TRBV5-1	CASSLGGNQGSTEAFF
NA	TRBJ1-2	TRBV20-1	CSARAPGTGGGYTF